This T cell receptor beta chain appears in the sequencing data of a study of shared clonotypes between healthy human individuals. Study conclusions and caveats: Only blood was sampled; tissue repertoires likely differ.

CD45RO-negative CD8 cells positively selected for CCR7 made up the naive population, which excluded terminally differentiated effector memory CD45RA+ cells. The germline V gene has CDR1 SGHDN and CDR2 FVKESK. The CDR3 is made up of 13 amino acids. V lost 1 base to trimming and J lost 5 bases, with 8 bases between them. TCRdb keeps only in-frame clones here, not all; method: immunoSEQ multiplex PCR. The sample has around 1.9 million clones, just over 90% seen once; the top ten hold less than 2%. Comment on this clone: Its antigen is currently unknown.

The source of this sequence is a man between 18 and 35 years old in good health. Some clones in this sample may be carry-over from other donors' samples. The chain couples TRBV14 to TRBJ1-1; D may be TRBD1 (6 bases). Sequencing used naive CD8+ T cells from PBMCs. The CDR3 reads CASSQVTGTEAFF. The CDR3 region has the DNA TGTGCCAGCAGCCAAGTCACAGGGACTGAAGCTTTCTTT.